The present TCR beta chain was sequenced within a study of blood T cell repertoires in COVID-19. Turning to the study itself: Sites in the United States, Italy and Spain provided acute and convalescent COVID-19 samples.

Original data processing: Estimated nucleated cell counts came from reference gene primer amplification. Data came from immunoSEQ multiplex PCR; TCRdb stores just in-frame clones and leaves some out. For V, J and clone size, that table is used; D and trimming come from the DNA. The sample carries about 280,000 clones, approximately 90% recorded once. The receptor's source is a man between 35 and 55 years old who had been exposed to COVID-19. The sample consisted of PBMCs or T cells enriched from blood (not recorded which).

The CDR3 sequence is CASSGQLGLYEQYF. CDR3 nucleotides: TGTGCCAGCAGTGGACAGTTGGGACTCTACGAGCAGTACTTC. The chain couples TRBV25-1 to TRBJ2-7; tentatively, D is TRBD2 (6 bases). CDR1 and CDR2 from the germline V gene are MGHDK and SYGVNS. This CDR3 region has 14 residues. Trimming took off 4 bases at V and 3 bases at J, with 13 bases between the two ends.